This T cell receptor beta chain was identified during a study of glioma-infiltrating T cells after dendritic cell vaccination (dated by TCRdb to 2016 to 2018). Study-wide context: The cohort included about 15 glioblastoma patients drawn from Phase I and II dendritic cell vaccination trials, of whom 9 were newly diagnosed and 6 had recurrent disease. Tumor-infiltrating lymphocyte content was quantified and tumor and blood repertoires were compared in dendritic cell-vaccinated glioblastoma patients by deep sequencing of TCR beta CDR3 regions. Survival after dendritic cell vaccination was correlated with TCR sequencing metrics such as TIL content and the overlap between tumor and blood repertoires. The vaccine consisted of monocyte-derived dendritic cells cultured approximately seven days with IL-4 and GM-CSF, then pulsed overnight with autologous tumor lysate. Three intradermal dendritic cell vaccine injections were administered to patients at biweekly intervals in the arm below the axilla. Autologous tumor lysate-pulsed dendritic cell vaccination was administered to the patients between about 2003 and 2013. What the authors observed across the whole study: TCR clonality showed no direct relationship with survival, which suggests that a diverse polyclonal response may matter. The TCR overlap response model with three groups was called speculative and said to need prospective validation. The cohort was small and heterogeneous, with few patients having full blood and tumor sets and even fewer initial-recurrent tumor pairs. After dendritic cell vaccination, a higher estimated pretreatment TIL content predicted longer time to progression and overall survival.

TCRB CDR3 regions were amplified from about 1.9 ug genomic DNA, or all available DNA if less, using the immunoSEQ assay. For multiplex PCR, 60 forward primers for TCR V beta segments and 13 reverse primers for J beta segments were used. To estimate reads per starting template, synthetic control templates were spiked into each sample at limiting dilution. Reads of 87 bp were generated by sequencing on the Illumina HiSeq System. Under the source paper's analysis protocol: To remove PCR and sequencing errors, closely related sequences were merged with a nearest neighbor algorithm. TCR overlap was measured as the percentage of unique tumor TCR beta sequences that were also present in the peripheral blood of the same patient. Entries here come from immuneACCESS through TCRdb and include only in-frame sequences with V and J called. Some clones fail to appear in such tables; in the studies checked, an unresolved V gene covers under half of the shortfall, and the cause of the remainder is unknown. That table furnishes V, J and clone size, whereas the DNA furnished D and trimming. This sample comprises 98,000 or so clones, around 80% of them detected only once. The ten largest clones add up to about 5% of the sample.

The CDR3 runs 15 amino acids, cysteine and phenylalanine included. This entry keeps only the CDR3 DNA: 45 bases, framed from base 1. Trimming takes 2 bases off V and 4 bases off J; junction bases not matched to a gene: 4. The CDR1 and CDR2 encoded by the germline V gene are MGHRA and YSYEKL. In light of the paper, this sample's time point label describes: after dendritic cell vaccination, including at tumor progression/relapse. Patients were selected on the basis of adequate residual fresh-frozen tumor tissue and more than two years of available survival data. An isocitrate dehydrogenase mutation was not carried by any of the glioblastoma patients, although molecular status was otherwise variable. PBMC collection took place before vaccination, two weeks after the third vaccination, and at tumor progression if progression occurred. Genomic DNA was extracted with the Qiagen DNeasy Blood extraction Kit.

Note on this clone: It lacks a known antigen. One base away there is no much larger clone; base qualities are not given.

Sequences were derived from blood, sampled after dendritic cell vaccination. The sequence was obtained from a human donor with glioblastoma. The chain couples TRBV4-1 to TRBJ2-1; the junction holds 8 bases that match TRBD2. The CDR3 in this case is CASSQRTSSYNEQFF. The DNA sequence is TGCGCCAGCAGCCAAAGGACTAGCAGTTACAATGAGCAGTTCTTC.